Included here is one T cell receptor beta chain sequence, with context. The sample is drawn from a study of blood T cell repertoires in COVID-19. In the study overall: The United States, Italy and Spain were the sources of the acute and convalescent COVID-19 samples.

As originally analysed: Estimates of nucleated cell counts were drawn from the amplification of reference gene primers. Profiling relied on immunoSEQ multiplex PCR, and the TCRdb table lists in-frame clones only, not all of them. V and J calls and clone size are given by that table; D and trimming were obtained from the DNA. Of 400,000 to 500,000 clones listed, 86% were seen once; the top ten hold around 1.4%. Specimen: peripheral blood. The clonotype originates from a young woman with active or convalescent COVID-19.

The CDR3 loop reads CAISESAGVNEQFF. The CDR3 DNA reads as TGTGCCATCAGTGAGTCTGCAGGGGTCAATGAGCAGTTCTTC. The chain employs TRBV10-3 and TRBJ2-1, with a tentative D call TRBD1 (6 bases). This CDR3 comprises 14 residues. The germline V gene encodes CDR1 ENHRY and CDR2 SYGVKD. The germline V and J ends were trimmed by 0 bases and 6 bases, with 9 bases remaining between them.